This TCR beta chain was observed in a study of tumor-infiltrating lymphocytes in primary liver carcinoma. On the study more broadly: Every sample contained roughly 3.5 to 8 million productive TCRbeta reads, and these numbers were similar from one tissue type to another.

Worth noting for this clonotype: What it recognizes is unknown.

The CDR3 has 11 residues. Germline V gene sequence: CDR1 SQVTM, CDR2 ANQGSEA. Trimming removed 3 bases from V and 5 bases from J, with 7 bases in between. Priming with a constant-region primer yielded TCR beta cDNA from about 480 ng total RNA. Each TCR beta library was derived from three nested multiplex PCR rounds that employed slightly modified ARM-PCR. The two initial PCR rounds, 9 to 11 cycles each, used TRBV1-TRBV30 forward and C-beta reverse primers. Each CDR3 protein is one row after TCRdb ran MiXCR on the multiplex PCR reads. This sample has approximately 73,000 distinct CDR3 sequences, with 60% to 80% found just once. Between roughly 17 and 33 mg of unsorted bulk tissue served as the source from which RNA and DNA were co-extracted. Surgical resection was the treatment these patients received for primary liver carcinoma. Broader study findings: Tumor-adjacent and tumor-blood pairs shared a smaller degree of overlap than tumor region pairs. Tumor samples exhibited a significantly greater top-250-clone fraction than blood samples (p = 0.039).

The sequence was collected from a woman aged 60 to 75 with primary liver carcinoma and hepatitis B virus infection. The chain joins TRBV29-1 to TRBJ2-5; maybe TRBD2 (5 bases). The sequenced sample was liver tumor tissue from sampling region 4. Subset meaning: tumor region T4, right-lateral pole. The CDR3 loop is CSVDGLETQYF. The CDR3 DNA reads TGCAGCGTTGATGGACTTGAGACCCAGTACTTC.